This TCR beta chain was sequenced for a study of blood T cells in healthy people across ages. A sample-barcoded 5' primer and a J-beta primer mix were used in a second PCR of roughly 6 to 12 cycles. Each TCR beta cDNA got a 12-nucleotide random molecular identifier. MiXCR, run by TCRdb on the 5' RACE reads, gives a single entry per CDR3 protein. The sample contains 910,000 or so distinct CDR3 sequences, 51% of which appear only once. This CDR3 is built from 13 residues. With 0 bases removed from V and 8 bases from J, the gap between germline ends came to 10 bases. Germline values: CDR1 LNHNV, CDR2 YYDKDF (reference sequence).

Sequenced: blood. This receptor was obtained from a woman aged 55-75 years in good health. The gene calls are TRBV15 and TRBJ1-1; maybe TRBD1 (6 bases). As DNA, the CDR3 is TGTGCCACCAGCAGAGACCTCGGGACAGAAGCTTTCTTT. The encoded protein is CATSRDLGTEAFF.